These T cell receptor beta chains were read from a single sample in a study of blood T cell repertoires in COVID-19. Sequencing used immunoSEQ multiplex PCR; TCRdb keeps in-frame clones, though not all of them. The data show 290,000 or so clones, about 85% seen once. The sample taken for sequencing was peripheral blood. The receptors come from a man younger than 30 with active or convalescent COVID-19. Both conserved end residues are part of each CDR3. D genes are given only for firm matches. Clone size is given for some rows only: seen once, a few or many times, or a class if the clone is expanded.

cdr3_length clone_size j_call d_call v_call cdr3_aa cdr3_nt
12 NA TRBJ2-1 NA TRBV19 CASRRGLNEQFF TGTGCCAGTAGGAGGGGACTGAACGAGCAGTTCTTC
14 NA TRBJ2-7 TRBD1 TRBV30 CAGSPGQGTNEQYF TGTGCCGGGTCTCCGGGACAGGGAACCAACGAGCAGTACTTC
14 NA TRBJ1-2 TRBD1 TRBV27 CASSPDRGSDGYTF TGTGCCAGCAGCCCGGACAGGGGATCAGATGGCTACACCTTC
13 NA TRBJ1-2 TRBD1 TRBV9 CASNEGGGGGYTF TGTGCCAGCAACGAAGGGGGCGGCGGCGGCTACACCTTC
17 NA TRBJ2-1 TRBD2 TRBV7-9 CASSWSFGSGGPDEQFF TGTGCCAGCAGCTGGTCTTTTGGTAGCGGGGGTCCCGATGAGCAGTTCTTC
16 few TRBJ2-3 TRBD2 TRBV4-1 CASSQTGTSGTDTQYF TGCGCCAGCAGCCAGACCGGGACTAGTGGCACAGATACGCAGTATTTT
16 NA TRBJ2-7 TRBD2 TRBV4-1 CASSQATAGLSYEQYF TGCGCCAGCAGCCAAGCTACAGCGGGGCTATCCTACGAGCAGTACTTC
13 NA TRBJ2-1 NA TRBV7-2 CASSLTAYNEQFF TGTGCCAGCAGTTTGACTGCTTACAATGAGCAGTTCTTC
13 NA TRBJ1-2 TRBD1 TRBV28 CASNLQGADGYTF TGTGCCAGCAATCTGCAGGGGGCAGATGGCTACACCTTC
18 NA TRBJ2-1 TRBD2 TRBV4-2 CASSQDPTSGTPPNEQFF TGTGCCAGCAGCCAAGATCCGACTAGCGGGACCCCCCCGAATGAGCAGTTCTTC
16 NA TRBJ2-7 TRBD1 TRBV24-1 CATSDPRTGNSYEQYF TGTGCCACCAGTGACCCCCGGACAGGGAATTCCTACGAGCAGTACTTC
13 few TRBJ2-2 NA TRBV6-5 CASSPRDTGELFF TGTGCCAGCAGTCCCCGGGACACCGGGGAGCTGTTTTTT
17 NA TRBJ1-6 NA TRBV4-1 CASSRGGLGFFNSPLHF TGCGCCAGCAGCCGCGGCGGACTGGGCTTTTTCAATTCACCCCTCCACTTT
14 NA TRBJ2-5 TRBD2 TRBV3-1/TRBV3-2 CASSQVPGGETQYF TGTGCCAGCAGCCAAGTGCCGGGGGGGGAGACCCAGTACTTC
13 NA TRBJ1-2 NA TRBV7-2 CASSFFPSYGYTF TGTGCCAGCAGCTTTTTTCCTAGCTATGGCTACACCTTC
11 NA TRBJ1-2 NA TRBV25-1 CASSDDRGYTF TGTGCCAGCAGTGATGATCGGGGCTACACCTTC
17 once TRBJ2-4 TRBD2 TRBV28 CASSLLELAGDKNIQYF TGTGCCAGCAGCCTATTGGAATTAGCGGGCGACAAAAACATTCAGTACTTC
14 NA TRBJ2-7 TRBD2 TRBV7-2 CASSLAGLAHEQYF TGTGCCAGCAGCTTAGCAGGACTAGCCCACGAGCAGTACTTC
14 NA TRBJ1-2 TRBD1 TRBV7-8 CASSFYATGDGYTF TGTGCCAGCAGCTTTTACGCGACAGGGGATGGCTACACCTTC
14 NA TRBJ1-5 NA TRBV7-6 CASSETDSNQPQHF TGTGCCAGCAGCGAGACAGATAGCAATCAGCCCCAGCATTTT
16 NA TRBJ2-7 TRBD1 TRBV5-1 CASRQPGQGPPYEQYF TGCGCCAGCAGACAACCGGGACAGGGGCCACCCTACGAGCAGTACTTC
14 many TRBJ1-2 NA TRBV28 CASATIQGRMGYTF TGTGCCAGCGCAACTATCCAAGGTCGGATGGGCTACACCTTC
16 NA TRBJ1-5 NA TRBV5-8 CASSLERGHSNQPQHF TGTGCCAGCAGCTTAGAAAGAGGTCATAGCAATCAGCCCCAGCATTTT
14 NA TRBJ2-5 NA TRBV11-3 CASSLSGVGETQYF TGTGCCAGCAGCTTATCAGGGGTTGGCGAGACCCAGTACTTC
14 once TRBJ2-3 NA TRBV7-9 CASSPRGGRHTQYF TGTGCCAGCAGCCCCCGGGGAGGTCGGCATACGCAGTATTTT
17 NA TRBJ1-3 NA TRBV4-1 CASSQDGSSYSGNTIYF TGCGCCAGCAGCCAAGACGGGTCAAGCTACTCTGGAAACACCATATATTTT
14 few TRBJ1-5 TRBD1 TRBV28 CASSTTGAYQPQHF TGTGCCAGCAGCACAACAGGGGCCTATCAGCCCCAGCATTTT
11 NA TRBJ1-1 NA TRBV20-1 CSAFRNTEAFF TGCAGTGCTTTCAGGAACACTGAAGCTTTCTTT
15 NA TRBJ2-7 TRBD2 TRBV2 CVRGRTSGRRDEQYF TGTGTGAGAGGTCGGACTAGCGGGAGAAGGGACGAGCAGTACTTC
13 NA TRBJ2-7 TRBD1 TRBV6-2/TRBV6-3 CASSRDRGYEQYF TGTGCCAGCAGTCGGGACAGGGGCTACGAGCAGTACTTC
15 NA TRBJ2-2 TRBD2 TRBV11-2 CASSLSGGYTGELFF TGTGCCAGCAGCTTGAGCGGGGGTTACACCGGGGAGCTGTTTTTT
16 NA TRBJ1-2 NA TRBV4-3 CASSQVTGGGNYGYTF TGCGCCAGCAGCCAAGTAACGGGGGGTGGAAACTATGGCTACACCTTC
16 NA TRBJ2-7 NA TRBV6-1 CASSAIHRWSSYEQYF TGTGCCAGCAGTGCGATCCACAGGTGGAGCTCCTACGAGCAGTACTTC
17 NA TRBJ2-1 NA TRBV5-1 CASSPVAGMVTYNEQFF TGCGCCAGCAGCCCGGTTGCAGGGATGGTAACCTACAATGAGCAGTTCTTC
9 once TRBJ1-3 NA TRBV12-3/TRBV12-4 CASGRERHF TGTGCCAGCGGTCGGGAGAGGCATTTT
13 NA TRBJ2-2 NA TRBV11-3 CASSLAGAGELFF TGTGCCAGCAGCTTAGCGGGAGCCGGGGAGCTGTTTTTT
14 once TRBJ2-7 TRBD2 TRBV27 CASRPGTSGYEQYF TGTGCCAGCAGGCCCGGGACTAGCGGCTACGAGCAGTACTTC
13 NA TRBJ2-3 NA TRBV11-3 CASSPRHADTQYF TGTGCCAGCAGCCCCCGACACGCCGATACGCAGTATTTT
15 NA TRBJ2-3 TRBD2 TRBV7-6 CASSLRLAGTDTQYF TGTGCCAGCAGCTTACGGCTAGCGGGAACAGATACGCAGTATTTT
16 NA TRBJ1-5 NA TRBV24-1 CATSDPRDNSNQPQHF TGTGCCACCAGTGATCCGAGGGACAATAGCAATCAGCCCCAGCATTTT
14 NA TRBJ1-1 NA TRBV28 CASSLYRVNTEAFF TGTGCCAGCAGTTTATACAGGGTTAACACTGAAGCTTTCTTT
11 few TRBJ2-3 NA TRBV28 CASSETRVEYF TGTGCCAGCAGCGAGACGAGGGTGGAGTATTTT
19 NA TRBJ1-1 NA TRBV5-6 CASSSLRQSTTLMNTEAFF TGTGCCAGCAGTTCTCTAAGACAGAGCACAACCCTCATGAACACTGAAGCTTTCTTT
16 NA TRBJ2-1 TRBD2 TRBV18 CASSRQAGGSRNEQFF TGTGCCAGCTCTAGACAGGCGGGGGGTTCTCGCAATGAGCAGTTCTTC
15 NA TRBJ2-1 NA TRBV6-5 CASSPDRTPLNEQFF TGTGCCAGCAGTCCCGACAGGACCCCCCTCAATGAGCAGTTCTTC
14 NA TRBJ2-3 TRBD2 TRBV29-1 CSVGLAGSTDTQYF TGCAGCGTTGGACTAGCGGGAAGCACAGATACGCAGTATTTT
15 NA TRBJ2-5 NA TRBV7-7 CASSQRTGSRETQYF TGTGCCAGCAGCCAGAGAACAGGGAGCAGAGAGACCCAGTACTTC
16 once TRBJ2-3 TRBD2 TRBV5-5 CASSPLARARTDTQYF TGTGCCAGCAGCCCACTAGCGCGGGCCCGCACAGATACGCAGTATTTT
13 NA TRBJ2-7 TRBD1 TRBV4-3 CASSQLTGGEVYF TGCGCCAGCAGCCAACTTACAGGGGGCGAAGTGTACTTC
15 NA TRBJ1-5 NA TRBV6-2/TRBV6-3 CASSLKLRRDQPQHF TGTGCCAGCAGTTTAAAGCTCCGGAGGGATCAGCCCCAGCATTTT